The 24 T cell receptor beta chains below all came from one sample that was sequenced in a study of T cell repertoires in cytomegalovirus infection. Their antigens remain unidentified. TCRdb called the reads again in MiXCR, with one record for every CDR3 protein. The table records approximately 990,000 distinct CDR3 sequences, 30% to 40% of them present only once. The sample here was cultured CD8+ T cells from PBMCs, taken from culture after CMV antigen stimulation. All receptors come from a human donor in good health (CMV status not recorded). Some clones in this sample may be carry-over from other donors' samples.

This clonotype was counted many times. The rearrangement joins TRBV7-9 to TRBJ1-1; D unclear. CDR1 is SEHNR and CDR2 is FQNEAQ in the germline V gene (reference sequence). Trimming cost V 1 base and J 9 bases, with 6 bases left between them. The CDR3 is 11 amino acids. This CDR3 reads CASSLGRQAFF. CDR3 in DNA: TGTGCCAGCAGCTTAGGGCGACAAGCTTTCTTT.

The J gene is TRBJ1-1, the V gene TRBV6-5; D is ambiguous. Trimming pared 0 bases from V and 1 base from J, leaving 9 bases between. The CDR3 is made up of 15 amino acids. CDR1 and CDR2 (germline): MNHEY, SVGAGI. The CDR3, as DNA: TGTGCCAGCAGTTACTCGAGTATTTGGAACACTGAAGCTTTCTTT. Its translation: CASSYSSIWNTEAFF.

The chain uses TRBV29-1 and TRBJ2-1, with D perhaps TRBD2 (5 bases). CDR1 is SQVTM, CDR2 ANQGSEA, per germline. The V end lost 3 bases, the J end lost 4 bases, and 13 bases lay between the germline ends. The CDR3 contains 14 residues. The CDR3 sequence: CSVETGVEYNEQFF. The CDR3 DNA reads as TGCAGCGTTGAGACCGGGGTGGAGTACAATGAGCAGTTCTTC.

This sequence joins TRBV27 and TRBJ1-2; D is possibly TRBD1 (5 bases). Germline CDR1 reads MNHEY; CDR2 reads SMNVEV (reference sequence). V dropped 5 bases and J dropped 5 bases, with 15 bases sitting between them. This CDR3 has 14 amino acids. The CDR3 spells CASSAPGRAYGYTF. CDR3 nucleotides: TGTGCCAGCAGTGCCCCGGGACGGGCGTATGGCTACACCTTC.

The sample holds one count of this clonotype. The junction departs from germline at one end; a sequencing error may be responsible. The rearrangement uses TRBV19 and TRBJ1-5; D uncertain. The CDR3 is made up of 16 amino acids. Germline CDR1 LNHDA, CDR2 SQIVND (reference sequence). The DNA of the CDR3 is TGTGTCAGTAGTATAGGCGGCGGACCATTCAATCAGCCCCAGCATTTT. It is translated as CVSSIGGGPFNQPQHF.

This rearrangement joins TRBV12-5 to TRBJ2-2; 14 positions match TRBD2. CDR1 LGHNT and CDR2 FRNRAP come from the germline V gene. V lost 3 bases and J lost 0; bases outside the gene matches: 12. This CDR3 region has 21 residues. In nucleotides, the CDR3 is TGTGCTAGTGGTTTTCTGACTAGCGGGGGGGAACGTCCCGCGAACACCGGGGAGCTGTTTTTT. Amino acids: CASGFLTSGGERPANTGELFF.

This clonotype was picked up a small number of times. This chain links TRBV19 with TRBJ2-2, with 8 bases aligning to TRBD1. V lost 6 bases to trimming and J lost 3 bases; unmatched junction nucleotides: 9. Germline lookup yields CDR1 LNHDA and CDR2 SQIVND (reference sequence). The CDR3 contains 16 residues. In nucleotides, the CDR3 is TGTGCCAGTAGGACTTCAGGGGGCTCGTACACCGGGGAGCTGTTTTTT. It codes for CASRTSGGSYTGELFF.

This clonotype was detected many times. This chain joins TRBV24-1 and TRBJ1-2; 7 bases map to TRBD1. CDR3 length: 16 residues. The germline gives CDR1 KGHDR, CDR2 SFDVKD. V shed 2 bases, J shed 2 bases, and the junction held 7 bases outside the gene matches. The CDR3 is CATSDYRGPINYGYTF. DNA for the CDR3: TGTGCCACCAGTGATTACAGGGGACCGATCAACTATGGCTACACCTTC.

This clonotype was picked up a small number of times. The chain joins TRBV6-1 to TRBJ2-7, with 9 bases matching TRBD2. The CDR3 consists of 14 residues. Per germline, CDR1 MNHNS and CDR2 SASEGT. V was pared by 5 bases and J by 2 bases, with 4 bases of the junction left unmatched. The CDR3 nucleotides are TGTGCCAGCAGTCCAGCGGGGGGCCCCTACGAGCAGTACGTC. Translated: CASSPAGGPYEQYV.

In its sample, this clonotype was seen a few times. The chain recombines TRBV12-5 with TRBJ2-3; D gene uncertain. Germline values: CDR1 LGHNT, CDR2 FRNRAP. This CDR3 region has 12 residues. Trimming removed 7 bases at V and 6 bases at J, with 11 bases between. This CDR3 is CASDKRGDTQYF. As DNA, the CDR3 is TGTGCTAGTGACAAACGTGGGGATACGCAGTATTTT.

The chain combines TRBV11-3 with TRBJ2-3, with 8 bases lining up with TRBD2. The CDR3 is 15 residues long. Per the germline V gene, CDR1 is SGHNT and CDR2 is YENEEA. Trimming cost V 2 bases and J 2 bases; bases outside gene matches: 3. The CDR3 nucleotides are TGTGCCAGCAGCTTAAAGCGGGGGAACACAGATACGCAGTATTTT. Amino acid sequence: CASSLKRGNTDTQYF. Using reference TRBV11-3 and TRBJ2-3 for the parts outside the CDR3, the full variable domain is EAGVVQSPRYKIIEKKQPVAFWCNPISGHNTLYWYLQNLGQGPELLIRYENEEAVDDSQLPKDRFSAERLKGVDSTLKIQPAELGDSAVYLCASSLKRGNTDTQYFGPGTRLTVL.

This clonotype occurred many times. The J gene is TRBJ1-1, the V gene TRBV7-9; D gene ambiguous. Germline loops: CDR1 SEHNR, CDR2 FQNEAQ (reference sequence). V was cut by 10 bases and J by 1 base, with 13 bases left in between. The CDR3 covers 13 residues. CDR3 DNA: TGTGCCACCGCACATCCTGGGAACACTGAAGCTTTCTTT. Protein sequence: CATAHPGNTEAFF.

This clonotype was recorded a few times. This chain connects TRBV29-1 to TRBJ1-1; weak D call: TRBD1 (6 bases). The V gene lost 3 bases and the J gene lost 5 bases, with 13 bases spanning the gap. This CDR3 region has 13 residues. The germline CDR1 and CDR2 sequences are SQVTM and ANQGSEA. The CDR3 region is CSVEGGEETEAFF. CDR3 sequence (DNA): TGCAGCGTTGAGGGGGGCGAGGAGACTGAAGCTTTCTTT.

This clonotype showed up many times. The chain is built from TRBV7-3 and TRBJ2-3; possibly TRBD2 for D (5 bases). The CDR3 consists of 12 residues. Germline-derived CDR1 and CDR2 are SGHTA and FQGTGA. Trimming stripped 5 bases from V and 5 bases from J, with 8 bases between. CDR3 DNA: TGTGCCAGCAGCCGAGGGAGAGATACGCAGTATTTT. It codes for CASSRGRDTQYF.

As to this clonotype: Lacking the conserved final phenylalanine or tryptophan, this CDR3 likely reflects a read error. V gene TRBV11-2 combines with J gene TRBJ2-1; D is ambiguous. The CDR3 is 16 residues long. Germline V gives CDR1 SGHAT, CDR2 FQNNGV. Between the trimmed V and J ends, which lost 0 bases and 8 bases, there was a span of 17 bases. CDR3 protein: CASSLDLGFYNYEQFL. CDR3 bases: TGTGCCAGCAGCTTAGATCTTGGTTTCTACAATTATGAGCAGTTCTTA.

V is TRBV27 and J is TRBJ1-5; D remains ambiguous. Deletions cut 5 bases from V and 3 bases from J, with 11 bases between. Germline lookup yields CDR1 MNHEY and CDR2 SMNVEV (reference sequence). The CDR3 is 14 residues long. The CDR3 region is CASSTNIYNQPQHF. CDR3 coding DNA: TGTGCCAGCAGTACTAACATATACAATCAGCCCCAGCATTTT.

The V gene is TRBV13, the J gene TRBJ2-1, with D unclear. Germline V gene lookup returns CDR1 PRHDT and CDR2 FYEKMQ (reference sequence). V lost 2 bases, J lost 2 bases, and 10 bases lay in between. CDR3 length: 15 amino acids. In nucleotides, the CDR3 is TGTGCCAGCAGCTTATCCCCGGATACCTACAATGAGCAGTTCTTC. Residues: CASSLSPDTYNEQFF. Using reference TRBV13 and TRBJ2-1 for the parts outside the CDR3, the full variable domain is AAGVIQSPRHLIKEKRETATLKCYPIPRHDTVYWYQQGPGQDPQFLISFYEKMQSDKGSIPDRFSAQQFSDYHSELNMSSLELGDSALYFCASSLSPDTYNEQFFGPGTRLTVL.

This clonotype was recorded at least ten times. This chain uses TRBV6-1 with TRBJ1-3; 7 bases align to TRBD1. Germline CDR1 is MNHNS and CDR2 is SASEGT. The CDR3 totals 20 residues. V lost 6 bases to trimming and J lost 0 bases; unmatched junction nucleotides: 20. The CDR3 region has the DNA TGTGCCAGCAGCCAAAGGGGACAGTATCTTCTCGCCCTCTCTGGAAACACCATATATTTT. This translates into CASSQRGQYLLALSGNTIYF.

This clonotype has a handful of counts. V gene TRBV27 combines with J gene TRBJ1-2; possible D gene TRBD1, 6 bases. Germline CDR1 MNHEY, CDR2 SMNVEV (reference sequence). This CDR3 has 16 amino acids. Trimming cost V 5 bases and J 0 bases, with 16 bases left between them. CDR3 loop: CASSPIQDSANYGYTF. The CDR3 DNA reads TGTGCCAGCAGTCCTATCCAGGACAGCGCTAACTATGGCTACACCTTC.

This clonotype was observed a few times. The gene calls are TRBV2 and TRBJ1-6, with a tentative D call TRBD1 (5 bases). Trimming shortened V by 5 bases and J by 5 bases, and 13 bases separated the two germline ends. Germline V gene lookup returns CDR1 SNHLY and CDR2 FYNNEI. CDR3 size: 15 residues. The CDR3 spells CASSRDRENNSPLHF. The CDR3 DNA follows: TGTGCCAGCAGTAGGGACCGCGAGAATAATTCACCCCTCCACTTT.

The J gene is TRBJ2-1, the V gene TRBV7-6; 12 positions match TRBD2. The CDR3 has 15 residues. CDR1 is SGHVS and CDR2 is FNYEAQ in the germline V gene. Trimming cost V 2 bases and J 7 bases; bases outside gene matches: 3. The CDR3 DNA follows: TGTGCCAGCAGCTTACCTAGCGGGGGGGCTAATGAGCAGTTCTTC. Translating it yields CASSLPSGGANEQFF.

The V and J genes are TRBV28 and TRBJ2-5; D may be TRBD1 (5 bases). There are 17 residues in the CDR3. The V end lost 2 bases, the J end lost 0 bases, and 16 bases lay between the germline ends. Germline loops: CDR1 MDHEN, CDR2 SYDVKM. The CDR3 spells CASSLLYYRPNQETQYF. CDR3 DNA sequence: TGTGCCAGCAGTTTACTCTATTACAGGCCGAACCAAGAGACCCAGTACTTC.

This clonotype was detected only a few times. This sequence joins TRBV7-9 and TRBJ2-7; D is perhaps TRBD1 (5 bases). This CDR3 has 12 residues. The ends were cut back, 6 bases at V and 2 bases at J, with 8 bases in the middle. From germline, CDR1 is SEHNR and CDR2 FQNEAQ (reference sequence). In DNA form, the CDR3 reads TGTGCCAGCAGAGCAGGGACCTACGAGCAGTACTTC. It yields the protein CASRAGTYEQYF. Using reference TRBV7-9 and TRBJ2-7 for the parts outside the CDR3, the full variable domain is DTGVSQNPRHKITKRGQNVTFRCDPISEHNRLYWYRQTLGQGPEFLTYFQNEAQLEKSRLLSDRFSAERPKGSFSTLEIQRTEQGDSAMYLCASRAGTYEQYFGPGTRLTVT.

This clonotype was seen only a few times. The V gene is TRBV6-5, the J gene TRBJ1-1, with TRBD1 identical over 7 bases. Germline lookup yields CDR1 MNHEY and CDR2 SVGAGI. Trimming removed 4 bases from V and 0 bases from J; junction bases left unmatched: 5. The CDR3 consists of 15 residues. The CDR3 loop reads CASSLTGSLNTEAFF. The CDR3 DNA is TGTGCCAGCAGTTTGACAGGGAGTTTGAACACTGAAGCTTTCTTT.